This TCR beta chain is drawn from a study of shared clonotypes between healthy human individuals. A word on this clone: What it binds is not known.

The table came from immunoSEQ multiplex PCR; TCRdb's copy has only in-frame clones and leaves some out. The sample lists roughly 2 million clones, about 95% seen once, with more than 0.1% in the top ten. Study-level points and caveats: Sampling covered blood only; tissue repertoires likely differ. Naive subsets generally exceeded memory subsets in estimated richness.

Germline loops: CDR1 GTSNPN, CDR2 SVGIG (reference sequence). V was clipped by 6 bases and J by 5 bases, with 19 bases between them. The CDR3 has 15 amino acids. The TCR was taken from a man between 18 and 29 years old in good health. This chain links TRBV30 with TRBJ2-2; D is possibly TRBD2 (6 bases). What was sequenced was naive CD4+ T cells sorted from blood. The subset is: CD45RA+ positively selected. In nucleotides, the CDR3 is TGTGCCTGCAGGCGGGATGGGTATGGGACCGGGGAGCTGTTTTTT. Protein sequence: CACRRDGYGTGELFF.